A single sample gave rise to the 18 T cell receptor beta chains below, sequenced in a study of blood T cell repertoires in COVID-19. Sequencing used immunoSEQ multiplex PCR; TCRdb keeps in-frame clones, though not all of them. There are roughly 180,000 clones in the sample; about nine tenths occur only once, and 2% to 2.5% lies in the top ten. The sample was PBMCs or T cells enriched from blood (not recorded which). These receptors were obtained from a woman aged 25 to 39 who had recovered from COVID-19.

The chain combines TRBV9 with TRBJ1-4; a possible D gene is TRBD1 (6 bases). CDR1 and CDR2 from the germline V gene are SGDLS and YYNGEE. CDR3 size: 15 residues. V lost 4 bases and J 3 bases, leaving 13 bases between the germline ends. The CDR3 is CASSSGGAPNEKLFF. The CDR3, as DNA: TGTGCCAGCAGCTCTGGGGGGGCCCCTAATGAAAAACTGTTTTTT.

V is TRBV7-3 and J is TRBJ1-6; the D gene is possibly TRBD1 (6 bases). Between the trimmed V and J ends, which lost 5 bases and 4 bases, there was a span of 9 bases. There are 14 residues in the CDR3. The V gene's germline CDR1 is SGHTA and CDR2 FQGTGA. CDR3 loop: CASSLRGYNSPLHF. CDR3 coding DNA: TGTGCCAGCAGCCTCAGGGGTTATAATTCACCCCTCCACTTT.

The chain carries TRBV2 and TRBJ2-7; a possible D gene is TRBD2 (5 bases). The CDR3 contains 14 residues. Looked up from germline, CDR1 is SNHLY and CDR2 is FYNNEI. V lost 0 bases to trimming and J lost 2 bases, with 8 bases between them. The CDR3 DNA reads TGTGCCAGCAGTGAAGCGTGGGGAGCCTACGAGCAGTACTTC. Its protein product is CASSEAWGAYEQYF.

The chain couples TRBV11-2 to TRBJ1-2; no definite D call. V was clipped by 5 bases and J by 8 bases, with 15 bases between them. Germline assignment: CDR1 SGHAT and CDR2 FQNNGV. This CDR3 region has 13 residues. The CDR3 DNA reads as TGTGCCAGCAGCCCAGGACTCTACGGCGGCTACACCTTC. Protein product: CASSPGLYGGYTF.

The chain uses TRBV6-5 and TRBJ2-7, with TRBD1 matching 7 bases. In germline, CDR1 is MNHEY, CDR2 SVGAGI. This CDR3 comprises 15 residues. J was trimmed by 0 bases and V by 1 base; bases with no gene match: 3. CDR3 bases: TGTGCCAGCAGTTACTTCCGGGACAGCTCCTACGAGCAGTACTTC. This sequence encodes CASSYFRDSSYEQYF.

The chain has TRBV7-8 and TRBJ2-1; the match to TRBD2 covers 8 bases. V lost 4 bases to trimming and J lost 8 bases; unmatched junction nucleotides: 4. Germline V lookup: CDR1 SGHVS, CDR2 FQNEAQ. The CDR3 has 13 amino acids. CDR3 coding DNA: TGTGCCAGCAGCTCGGCGGGGGGCGATGAGCAGTTCTTC. This sequence encodes CASSSAGGDEQFF.

This chain connects TRBV27 to TRBJ2-7, with 7 positions matching TRBD1. This CDR3 is built from 15 residues. From germline, CDR1 is MNHEY and CDR2 SMNVEV (reference sequence). V trimming: 5 bases; J trimming: 4 bases; junction bases outside the gene matches: 11. The CDR3 DNA sequence: TGTGCCAGCAGTCATGACAGGGCTCAGATGTACGAGCAGTACTTC. Encoded protein: CASSHDRAQMYEQYF.

This sequence joins TRBV4-3 and TRBJ1-2, with a weak D call TRBD1 (6 bases). Trimming stripped 4 bases from V and 7 bases from J, with 22 bases between. The CDR3 extends over 16 amino acids. CDR1 and CDR2 (germline): LGHNA, YSLEER. The CDR3 reads CASSLRGTRDPGGYTF. CDR3 DNA: TGCGCCAGCAGCCTCAGAGGGACACGAGACCCGGGTGGCTACACCTTC.

The chain joins TRBV4-3 to TRBJ2-1; 7 nucleotides line up with TRBD2. This CDR3 spans 18 amino acids. Germline V gene lookup returns CDR1 LGHNA and CDR2 YSLEER. V trimming: 0 bases; J trimming: 3 bases; junction bases outside the gene matches: 11. The CDR3 reads CASSQDGSASGGYNEQFF. The CDR3 nucleotides read TGCGCCAGCAGCCAAGATGGGTCGGCTAGCGGAGGCTACAATGAGCAGTTCTTC.

This clone was seen only once. V and J are TRBV30 and TRBJ2-2; TRBD1 is a possible D gene (6 bases). Germline V gives CDR1 GTSNPN, CDR2 SVGIG (reference sequence). V shed 4 bases and J shed 0 bases, with 6 bases lying between them. This CDR3 has 13 amino acids. CDR3 in DNA: TGTGCCTGGACAGGGGCGAACACCGGGGAGCTGTTTTTT. Protein product: CAWTGANTGELFF. Full variable domain (missing parts from reference TRBV30 and TRBJ2-2): SQTIHQWPATLVQPVGSPLSLECTVEGTSNPNLYWYRQAAGRGLQLLFYSVGIGQISSEVPQNLSASRPQDRQFILSSKKLLLSDSGFYLCAWTGANTGELFFGEGSRLTVL.

The chain uses TRBV27 and TRBJ1-2; maybe TRBD1 (5 bases). Germline V gives CDR1 MNHEY, CDR2 SMNVEV (reference sequence). V lost 4 bases, J lost 3 bases, and 12 bases lay in between. The CDR3 contains 14 residues. Here the CDR3 reads CASSSAGQDYGYTF. Written as DNA, the CDR3 is TGTGCCAGCAGTTCGGCAGGACAAGACTATGGCTACACCTTC.

The chain carries TRBV7-8 and TRBJ1-4, with TRBD1 matching 9 bases. V trimming: 5 bases; J trimming: 5 bases; junction bases outside the gene matches: 12. The CDR3 runs to 17 residues. Germline V CDR1 and CDR2: SGHVS, FQNEAQ. DNA of the CDR3: TGTGCCAGCAGCCGAGGAAGACAGGGGGGTCGGAATGAAAAACTGTTTTTT. Translated: CASSRGRQGGRNEKLFF.

V usage is TRBV18 and J usage is TRBJ1-1, with 10 bases aligning to TRBD1. The CDR3 is 15 amino acids. V lost 3 bases to trimming and J lost 4 bases; unmatched junction nucleotides: 5. Germline lookup yields CDR1 KGHSH and CDR2 LQKENI. The chain's CDR3 is CASSPLGTGVTEAFF. Here the CDR3 DNA reads TGTGCCAGCTCACCCCTTGGGACAGGGGTCACTGAAGCTTTCTTT.

The chain couples TRBV4-3 to TRBJ1-4, with TRBD1 as a possible D gene (6 bases). V dropped 4 bases and J dropped 0 bases, with 12 bases sitting between them. This CDR3 contains 16 residues. Germline V gene lookup returns CDR1 LGHNA and CDR2 YSLEER. The CDR3 nucleotides are TGCGCCAGCAGCCTTGTACAGGGAGCAACTAATGAAAAACTGTTTTTT. As protein: CASSLVQGATNEKLFF.

The genes are TRBV19 and TRBJ1-1; 9 bases match TRBD1. The V and J ends lost 3 bases and 6 bases, in that order; junction bases with no gene match: 8. Per the germline V gene, CDR1 is LNHDA and CDR2 is SQIVND (reference sequence). This CDR3 is built from 15 residues. DNA for the CDR3: TGTGCCAGTAGTATGGGGGACAGGGCGAGTGCTGAAGCTTTCTTT. Amino acid sequence: CASSMGDRASAEAFF.

With regard to this clone: Within the sample, other DNA sequences also encode this same CDR3. The genes are TRBV4-3 and TRBJ1-2, with D possibly TRBD1 on 5 matching bases. Trimming took off 0 bases at V and 3 bases at J, with 8 bases between the two ends. The CDR3 is 14 amino acids. Germline loops: CDR1 LGHNA, CDR2 YSLEER. CDR3: CASSQDQGYYGYTF. DNA for the CDR3: TGCGCCAGCAGCCAAGATCAGGGATACTATGGCTACACCTTC.

The chain recombines TRBV27 with TRBJ1-2, with TRBD1 matching over 11 bases. The V and J ends lost 8 bases and 5 bases, in that order; junction bases with no gene match: 1. Germline values: CDR1 MNHEY, CDR2 SMNVEV (reference sequence). The CDR3 consists of 12 residues. The CDR3 reads CASGDRGYGYTF. CDR3 nucleotides: TGTGCCAGCGGGGACAGGGGGTATGGCTACACCTTC.

A single count supports this clone. The chain couples TRBV19 to TRBJ1-1, with 7 bases lining up with TRBD1. Germline CDR1 is LNHDA and CDR2 is SQIVND (reference sequence). J lost 0 bases, V lost 5 bases, and 3 bases had no gene match. The CDR3 consists of 14 residues. CDR3 sequence (DNA): TGTGCCAGTAGTCGAGGGACAGTGAACACTGAAGCTTTCTTT. This translates into CASSRGTVNTEAFF.